The 9 T cell receptor beta chains below all came from one sample that was sequenced in a study of CD8+ T cells in alopecia areata. Extraction and reverse transcription of RNA yielded cDNA as the sequencing template. Sequencing was performed with immunoSEQ multiplex PCR; in TCRdb, only in-frame clones are kept and a portion is missing. Among about 120,000 clones listed, less than 50% were seen once. Input material: NKG2D-low CD8+ T cells sorted from blood. Receptors originate from a human donor with alopecia areata.

This chain joins TRBV29-1 and TRBJ2-1; unclear D gene. CDR1 and CDR2 from the germline V gene are SQVTM and ANQGSEA. V lost 6 bases and J lost 2, with 17 bases in between. This CDR3 has 15 amino acids. The chain's CDR3 is CSVHSPSRAYNEQFF. The CDR3 coding sequence is TGCAGCGTCCACTCACCCTCTAGAGCCTACAATGAGCAGTTCTTC.

The sample holds a few counts of this clone. This sequence joins TRBV11-2 and TRBJ2-7, with TRBD2 as a possible D gene (6 bases). Looked up from germline, CDR1 is SGHAT and CDR2 is FQNNGV. The V and J ends lost 5 bases and 3 bases respectively, with 11 bases between them. This CDR3 has 13 amino acids. In nucleotides, the CDR3 is TGTGCCAGCAGCGCCGGACTAAACTACGAGCAGTACTTC. This sequence encodes CASSAGLNYEQYF. The entire variable domain, with the rest obtained from reference TRBV11-2 and TRBJ2-7, is as follows: EAGVAQSPRYKIIEKRQSVAFWCNPISGHATLYWYQQILGQGPKLLIQFQNNGVVDDSQLPKDRFSAERLKGVDSTLKIQPAKLEDSAVYLCASSAGLNYEQYFGPGTRLTVT.

This clone was picked up a small number of times. The chain carries TRBV29-1 and TRBJ2-7, with D unresolved. V lost 3 bases to trimming and J lost 2 bases, with 8 bases between them. Germline values: CDR1 SQVTM, CDR2 ANQGSEA. This CDR3 has 12 residues. The CDR3 here is CSVERTPYEQYF. CDR3 DNA sequence: TGCAGCGTTGAGCGGACCCCCTACGAGCAGTACTTC.

The chain is built from TRBV9 and TRBJ2-2; 11 nucleotides match TRBD2. Germline CDR1 is SGDLS and CDR2 is YYNGEE. This CDR3 contains 17 residues. J was trimmed by 4 bases and V by 0 bases; bases with no gene match: 5. CDR3 region: CASSVASGTSGTGELFF. The CDR3 coding sequence is TGTGCCAGCAGCGTAGCATCCGGGACTAGCGGCACCGGGGAGCTGTTTTTT.

This chain connects TRBV29-1 to TRBJ2-7; a weak D match, TRBD1 (5 bases). There are 14 residues in the CDR3. Trimming took 6 bases from V and 3 from J, leaving 18 bases between them. Germline V gene sequence: CDR1 SQVTM, CDR2 ANQGSEA. The CDR3 nucleotides read TGCAGCGTGTTCTTAGGGGAAGGGTACTACGAGCAGTACTTC. Its protein product is CSVFLGEGYYEQYF.

The CDR3 here is CASTFASGSSGEQFF. For the CDR3, the DNA is TGCGCCAGCACCTTCGCTAGCGGGAGCTCTGGTGAGCAGTTCTTC. The chain carries TRBV5-1 and TRBJ2-1; 10 bases agree with TRBD2. CDR1 is SGHRS and CDR2 is YFSETQ in the germline V gene. CDR3 size: 15 residues. The V gene end was trimmed by 6 bases and the J gene end by 9 bases; junction bases not matched to a gene: 12.

The genes are TRBV6-5 and TRBJ2-4; a possible D gene is TRBD2 (5 bases). The CDR3 runs 15 residues. V lost 4 bases, J lost 9 bases, and 19 bases lay in between. Germline assignment: CDR1 MNHEY and CDR2 SVGAGI. CDR3 sequence reads: CASSSPDWAGGIQYF. The CDR3 nucleotides read TGTGCCAGCAGTTCCCCGGACTGGGCGGGCGGCATTCAGTACTTC.

The table lists this clone with a few counts. The genes are TRBV7-2 and TRBJ2-7; tentative D call: TRBD1 (5 bases). The CDR3 length is 13 residues. The germline V gene has CDR1 SGHTA and CDR2 FQGNSA. V shed 2 bases and J shed 4 bases, with 9 bases lying between them. The CDR3 DNA sequence: TGTGCCAGCAGCTTAAGGGCAGGGTACGAGCAGTACTTC. Translation: CASSLRAGYEQYF.

The V and J genes are TRBV6-6 and TRBJ2-5, with 11 bases fitting TRBD1. The J segment lost 2 bases and the V segment lost 2 bases, leaving 4 bases of the junction unmatched. This CDR3 has 16 amino acids. CDR1 and CDR2 (germline): MNHNY, SVGAGI (reference sequence). The CDR3, as DNA: TGTGCCAGCAGTTACGGGGACAGGGGGAGGCAAGAGACCCAGTACTTC. It encodes CASSYGDRGRQETQYF.